This T cell receptor beta chain was recovered during a study of T cell changes during pregnancy in multiple sclerosis. The protocol was immunoSEQ multiplex PCR, while the TCRdb copy is restricted to in-frame clones and leaves out a portion. The table includes tens of thousands of clones, roughly 94% detected once. The trim removed 1 base at V and 4 bases at J, leaving 3 bases unmatched. This CDR3 contains 16 residues. Germline CDR1 and CDR2: LGHNA and YSLEER. This sequence originates from a female donor with multiple sclerosis, enrolled in a pregnancy study. The sequences come from CD4+ T cells from peripheral blood mononuclear cells, collected in the second trimester of pregnancy. The gene calls are TRBV4-3 and TRBJ1-6; 8 positions agree with TRBD1. CDR3 sequence reads: CASSQGGTGYNSPLHF. The CDR3 DNA sequence: TGCGCCAGCAGCCAAGGGGGGACAGGTTATAATTCACCCCTCCACTTT.